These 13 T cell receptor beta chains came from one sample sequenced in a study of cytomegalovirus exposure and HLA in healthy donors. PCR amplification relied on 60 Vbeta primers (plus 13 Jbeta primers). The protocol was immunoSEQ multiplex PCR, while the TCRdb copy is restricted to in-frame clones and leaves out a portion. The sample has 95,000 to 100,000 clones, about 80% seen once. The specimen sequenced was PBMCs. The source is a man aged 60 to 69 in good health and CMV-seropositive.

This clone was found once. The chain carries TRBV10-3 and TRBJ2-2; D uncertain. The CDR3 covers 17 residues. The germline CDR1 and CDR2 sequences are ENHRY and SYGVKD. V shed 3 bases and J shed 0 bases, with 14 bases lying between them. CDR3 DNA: TGTGCCATCAGTGACCTATCGGGTCCCACGAACACCGGGGAGCTGTTTTTT. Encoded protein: CAISDLSGPTNTGELFF.

CDR3 region: CASSGDSSYNSPLHF. CDR3 nucleotide sequence: TGTGCCAGCAGTGGGGACAGCTCCTATAATTCACCCCTCCACTTT. The chain links TRBV2 to TRBJ1-6, with 7 bases lining up with TRBD1. Trimming removed 4 bases from V and 0 bases from J; junction bases left unmatched: 0. This CDR3 comprises 15 residues. CDR1 SNHLY and CDR2 FYNNEI come from the germline V gene.

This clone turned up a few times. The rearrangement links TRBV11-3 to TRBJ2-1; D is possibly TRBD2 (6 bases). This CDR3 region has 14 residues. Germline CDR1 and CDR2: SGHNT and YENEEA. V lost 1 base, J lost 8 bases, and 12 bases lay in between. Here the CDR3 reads CASSLVGGPDEQFF. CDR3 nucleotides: TGTGCCAGCAGCTTAGTGGGGGGACCCGATGAGCAGTTCTTC.

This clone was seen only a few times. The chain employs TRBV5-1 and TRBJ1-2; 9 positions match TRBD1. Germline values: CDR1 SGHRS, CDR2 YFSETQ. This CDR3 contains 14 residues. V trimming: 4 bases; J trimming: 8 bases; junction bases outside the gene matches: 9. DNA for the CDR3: TGCGCCAGCAGCACCCGGGACAGGGCTCGCGGCTACACCTTC. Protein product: CASSTRDRARGYTF.

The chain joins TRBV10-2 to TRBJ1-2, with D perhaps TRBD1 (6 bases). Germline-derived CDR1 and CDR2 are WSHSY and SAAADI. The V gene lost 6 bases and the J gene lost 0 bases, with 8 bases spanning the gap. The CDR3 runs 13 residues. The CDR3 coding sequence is TGCGCCAGCAGGGACAGCGCTAACTATGGCTACACCTTC. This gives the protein CASRDSANYGYTF.

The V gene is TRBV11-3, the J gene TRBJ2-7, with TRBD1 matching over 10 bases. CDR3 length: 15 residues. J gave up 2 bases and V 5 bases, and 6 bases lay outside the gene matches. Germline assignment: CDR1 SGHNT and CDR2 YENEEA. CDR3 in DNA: TGTGCCAGCAGCCTGTGGGGACAGGGGCCCTACGAGCAGTACTTC. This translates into CASSLWGQGPYEQYF.

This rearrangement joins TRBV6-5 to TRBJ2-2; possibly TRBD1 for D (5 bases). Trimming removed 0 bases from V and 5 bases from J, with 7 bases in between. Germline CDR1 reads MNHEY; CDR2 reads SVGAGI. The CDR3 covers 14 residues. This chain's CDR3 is CASSYSKGTGELFF. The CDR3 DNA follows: TGTGCCAGCAGTTACTCGAAGGGGACCGGGGAGCTGTTTTTT.

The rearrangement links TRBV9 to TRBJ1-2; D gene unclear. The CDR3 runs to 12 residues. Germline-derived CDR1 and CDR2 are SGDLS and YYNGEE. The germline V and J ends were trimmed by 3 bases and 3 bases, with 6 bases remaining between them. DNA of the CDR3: TGTGCCAGCAGCGCCACACACTATGGCTACACCTTC. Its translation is CASSATHYGYTF.

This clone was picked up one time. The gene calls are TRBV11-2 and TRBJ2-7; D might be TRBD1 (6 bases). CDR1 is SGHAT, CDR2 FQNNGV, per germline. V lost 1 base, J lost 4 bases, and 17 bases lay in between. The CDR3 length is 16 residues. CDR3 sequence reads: CASSLGLAGVGYEQYF. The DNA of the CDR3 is TGTGCCAGCAGCTTAGGACTGGCAGGGGTGGGTTACGAGCAGTACTTC.

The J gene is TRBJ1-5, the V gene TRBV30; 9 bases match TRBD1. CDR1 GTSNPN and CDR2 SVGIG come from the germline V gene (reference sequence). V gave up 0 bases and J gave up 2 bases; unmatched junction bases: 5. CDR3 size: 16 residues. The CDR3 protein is CAWSVYRQGGNQPQHF. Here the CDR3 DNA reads TGTGCCTGGAGTGTATATCGACAGGGGGGCAATCAGCCCCAGCATTTT.

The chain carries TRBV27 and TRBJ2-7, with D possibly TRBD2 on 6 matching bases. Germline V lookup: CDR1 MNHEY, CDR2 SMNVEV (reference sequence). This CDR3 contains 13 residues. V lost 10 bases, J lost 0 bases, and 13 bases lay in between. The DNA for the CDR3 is TGTGCCACCAGCATGGGGGGCTCCTACGAGCAGTACTTC. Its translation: CATSMGGSYEQYF.

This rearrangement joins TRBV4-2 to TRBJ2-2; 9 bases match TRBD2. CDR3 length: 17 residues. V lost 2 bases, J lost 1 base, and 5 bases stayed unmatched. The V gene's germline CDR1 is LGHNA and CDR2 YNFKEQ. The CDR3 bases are TGTGCCAGCAGCCAACATACTAGCGGGCAGAACACCGGGGAGCTGTTTTTT. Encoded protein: CASSQHTSGQNTGELFF.

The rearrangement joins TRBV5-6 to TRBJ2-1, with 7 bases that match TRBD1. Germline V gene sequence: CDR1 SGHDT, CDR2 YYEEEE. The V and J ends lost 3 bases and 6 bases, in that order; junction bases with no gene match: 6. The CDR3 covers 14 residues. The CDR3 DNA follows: TGTGCCAGCAGCTACGGGACAGCTCCCAATGAGCAGTTCTTC. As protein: CASSYGTAPNEQFF.